The sequence of this T cell receptor (beta chain) was determined in a study of T cell responses to AZD1222 COVID-19 vaccine. The overall study: Combined were second doses at about 4 or about 12 weeks.

Using immunoSEQ multiplex PCR, the repertoire was profiled, and TCRdb retains in-frame clones only, with some absent. The table has about 120,000 clones, about 90% seen once. This clone has just one count. Its cognate antigen is unknown. Per the germline V gene, CDR1 is SNHLY and CDR2 is FYNNEI. Trimming stripped 2 bases from V and 5 bases from J, with 13 bases between. The CDR3 totals 14 residues. Findings and caveats of the study: No repertoire was sampled before or during the peak T cell response, only after it. A mostly white British donor set with more females was recruited, and clonal diversity was possibly underestimated.

This TCR came from an adult in good health. The source was peripheral blood, collected on day 0 of AZD1222 vaccination. J is TRBJ2-7 and V is TRBV2; perhaps TRBD1 as D (5 bases). CDR3 coding DNA: TGTGCCAGCAGTGAAAGGTCAGGGTACCACGAGCAGTACTTC. Its protein product is CASSERSGYHEQYF.